This paragraph reports one T cell receptor beta chain. Antigen: not known. Germline V gene data show CDR1 as SGHRS and CDR2 as YFSETQ. CDR3 length equals 13 residues. Trimming shortened V by 4 bases and J by 1 base, and 8 bases separated the two germline ends. Clones were sequenced by immunoSEQ multiplex PCR, and TCRdb holds only the in-frame ones, with some missing. The sample yields 95,000 to 150,000 clones, approximately 87% seen once. The entry originates in a study of T cell responses to AZD1222 COVID-19 vaccine. Study observations and caveats: The study identified only five to seven AZD1222 recipients as seropositive at baseline. Close to half of spike-specific TCRs reportedly recognize unmutated variant regions.

This material consisted of peripheral blood, taken on day 0 of AZD1222 vaccination. This chain joins TRBV5-1 and TRBJ2-5; possible D gene TRBD1, 6 bases. This sequence was found in an adult in good health. The CDR3 DNA reads as TGCGCCAGCAGCGGCAGGGGCCAAGAGACCCAGTACTTC. Translation gives CASSGRGQETQYF.